This T cell receptor beta chain was captured in a study of cytomegalovirus exposure and HLA in healthy donors. Study-wide points: TCR beta V- and J-gene trimming, according to a later analysis, was linked to a missense DCLRE1C variant. Another analysis was done later, and it associated roughly 15,000 TCR beta sequences with HLA alleles at 0.05 false discovery rate. The study designated 150 to 200 TCR beta chains cytomegalovirus-associated.

This clone was counted between two and nine times. Its antigen is as yet unknown. The CDR3 has 15 residues. V was trimmed by 6 bases and J by 4 bases, leaving 18 bases between them. Germline-derived CDR1 and CDR2 are MNHEY and SMNVEV (reference sequence). The PCR ran on 60 Vbeta and 13 Jbeta primers. The repertoire was sequenced with immunoSEQ multiplex PCR; TCRdb's copy has only in-frame clones and lacks some. The profile shows 99,000 or so clones, around 79% of them singletons. The chain uses TRBV27 and TRBJ1-1, with a weak D call TRBD1 (6 bases). This receptor was obtained from a man between 60 and 70 years old in good health and CMV-seropositive. What was sequenced was PBMCs. CDR3 sequence: CASRPSLGGATEAFF. CDR3 nucleotides: TGTGCCAGCAGACCCTCCCTGGGGGGGGCCACTGAAGCTTTCTTT.